These T cell receptor beta chains were read from a single sample in a study of blood T cell repertoires in COVID-19. Data came from immunoSEQ multiplex PCR; TCRdb stores just in-frame clones and leaves some out. The repertoire holds around 150,000 clones, with roughly 85% as singletons. Sequences were obtained from peripheral blood. The source of these receptors is a human donor with acute or convalescent COVID-19. The donor label of this sample is uncertain. The conserved cysteine and the conserved F or W are not part of the CDR3 here. Each record gives: V gene, CDR3 protein.

>TRBV18
ASSPPSSANEQF
>TRBV5-5
ASLAAGAQETQY
>TRBV6-5
ASSYGRTGRSGYT
>TRBV5-1
ASSLAWGGGPSYNEQF
>TRBV5-5
ASSPRGGLVIQY
>TRBV6-2/TRBV6-3
ASSYLGHADTEAF
>TRBV7-9
ASSPVGQDTGELF
>TRBV18
ASSPPSRANQPQH
>TRBV4-2
ASSPGLAGGPYEQY
>TRBV3-1/TRBV3-2
ASSLLAERYNEQF
>TRBV19
ASSSGQGEVNEKLF
>TRBV5-1
ASSLGDYGYT
>TRBV5-1
ASSLVSGGHNEQF
>TRBV5-1
ASSLDGGSGNTIY
>TRBV5-5
ASSSLSEAF
>TRBV6-5
ASSYTLAGKTEAF
>TRBV5-1
ASSPGRENYGYT
>TRBV15
ATSRDRRAEGTQY
>TRBV7-9
ASSAYPGEKLF
>TRBV10-3
AISGGRGTEAF
>TRBV5-1
ASSLGDRGFQFYEQY
>TRBV27
ASSLSSQGNQPQH
>TRBV4-3
ASSQKQGGDYGYT
>TRBV6-5
ASSRDRQNTEAF
>TRBV2
ASSKGASNEKLF
>TRBV12-3/TRBV12-4
ASSTSGNSPLH
>TRBV3-1/TRBV3-2
ASSQDRSGGYT
>TRBV11-3
ASSRYAGDTNSGNTIY
>TRBV18
ASSPQANTEAF
>TRBV19
ASSISGTGFTEAF
>TRBV9
ASSVDRATEAF
>TRBV7-2
ASSYLSSTDTQY
>TRBV30
AWSQGQGSIEQY
>TRBV27
ATFGGNTEAF
>TRBV19
ASSSGLPRGTEAF
>TRBV27
ASSLSRQGERETQY
>TRBV5-6
ASSIPVFPTGSSYNEQF
>TRBV7-2
ASSASQTLVGGAKNIQY
>TRBV7-2
ASSLAGQGGADEQY
>TRBV5-1
ASSSDRVLNEQY